These 29 T cell receptor beta chains originate from one sample sequenced in a study of T-cell reconstitution after alpha-beta-depleted transplantation in children. Preparation of the TCRbeta library used unique molecular identifiers. TCRdb called the PCR reads again in MiXCR, with one record for every CDR3 protein. Of 170,000 or so distinct CDR3 sequences detected, around 6.8% appear once; the ten largest clones hold 3%. The material sequenced was PBMCs from the stem cell graft donor, taken from the stem cell graft. All receptors come from a human donor who donated a stem cell graft to a child with Wiskott-Aldrich syndrome.

This clonotype appeared many times. The chain employs TRBV7-2 and TRBJ2-7, with D unresolved. Germline V CDR1 and CDR2: SGHTA, FQGNSA. V was cut by 3 bases and J by 3 bases, with 9 bases left in between. CDR3 length equals 13 residues. CDR3 residues: CASSFSLRYEQYF. The CDR3 DNA reads TGTGCCAGCAGCTTTAGTCTACGCTACGAGCAGTACTTC. Full variable domain (outside the CDR3, taken from reference TRBV7-2 and TRBJ2-7): GAGVSQSPSNKVTEKGKDVELRCDPISGHTALYWYRQSLGQGLEFLIYFQGNSAPDKSGLPSDRFSAERTGGSVSTLTIQRTQQEDSAVYLCASSFSLRYEQYFGPGTRLTVT.

This clonotype occurred many times. This chain joins TRBV11-2 and TRBJ2-3, with D unclear. The V and J ends lost 5 bases and 1 base respectively, with 13 bases between them. The germline CDR1 and CDR2 sequences are SGHAT and FQNNGV. The length of the CDR3 is 15 residues. The CDR3: CASSPLAGGTDTQYF. The CDR3, as DNA: TGTGCCAGCAGCCCCTTAGCAGGTGGCACAGATACGCAGTATTTT.

Ten or more counts support this clonotype. The chain links TRBV6-1 to TRBJ2-3, with 8 bases lining up with TRBD1. The J segment lost 3 bases and the V segment lost 6 bases, leaving 5 bases of the junction unmatched. This CDR3 is built from 14 residues. The germline V gene has CDR1 MNHNS and CDR2 SASEGT. The CDR3 DNA is TGTGCCAGCAGACCGGGACAGGCGACAGATACGCAGTATTTT. Amino acid sequence: CASRPGQATDTQYF.

This clonotype showed up just a few times. The chain combines TRBV12-3 or TRBV12-4 with TRBJ2-1; 7 positions match TRBD1. The length of the CDR3 is 15 residues. Trimming cost V 5 bases and J 6 bases; bases outside gene matches: 10. The CDR3 reads CASSTKKGQSNEQFF. The CDR3 nucleotides are TGTGCCAGCAGTACGAAAAAGGGACAGTCCAATGAGCAGTTCTTC.

There are many counts of this clonotype. The V and J genes are TRBV6-5 and TRBJ1-6; 9 bases are shared with TRBD1. V gave up 0 bases and J gave up 4 bases; unmatched junction bases: 7. This CDR3 has 18 amino acids. Germline V gives CDR1 MNHEY, CDR2 SVGAGI. CDR3 residues: CASSYSVDRGLYNSPLHF. In DNA form, the CDR3 reads TGTGCCAGCAGTTACTCGGTGGACAGGGGACTTTATAATTCACCCCTCCACTTT.

This clonotype was found many times. The chain combines TRBV6-2 or TRBV6-3 with TRBJ2-3; no definite D call. Trimming took 7 bases from V and 5 from J, leaving 13 bases between them. The CDR3 totals 13 residues. Germline values: CDR1 MNHEY, CDR2 SVGEGT. CDR3 coding DNA: TGTGCCAGCAAGAAGCGTGTGGGAGATACGCAGTATTTT. Amino acids: CASKKRVGDTQYF.

This clonotype was counted many times. This chain uses TRBV4-2 with TRBJ2-7; a weak D match, TRBD2 (5 bases). This CDR3 contains 14 residues. Per germline, CDR1 LGHNA and CDR2 YNFKEQ. V lost 1 base and J lost 3, with 10 bases in between. CDR3 amino acids: CASSQVTGNYEQYF. The CDR3, as DNA: TGTGCCAGCAGCCAAGTCACGGGAAACTACGAGCAGTACTTC.

This chain joins TRBV5-1 and TRBJ2-7, with a possible D match to TRBD1 (5 bases). Trimming removed 4 bases at V and 2 bases at J, with 10 bases between. Germline V gives CDR1 SGHRS, CDR2 YFSETQ. The CDR3 is 13 amino acids. CDR3 DNA: TGCGCCAGCAGCAAGTCGGACACCTACGAGCAGTACTTC. Its protein product is CASSKSDTYEQYF.

The sample holds many counts of this clonotype. The chain joins TRBV5-1 to TRBJ1-1, with D perhaps matching TRBD1 (5 bases). The ends were cut back, 5 bases at V and 6 bases at J, with 23 bases in the middle. CDR3 size: 16 residues. The germline CDR1 and CDR2 sequences are SGHRS and YFSETQ. Here the CDR3 reads CASRPQKGVEKAEAFF. The DNA of the CDR3 is TGCGCCAGCAGACCGCAAAAAGGGGTGGAGAAGGCTGAAGCTTTCTTT.

The chain links TRBV11-2 to TRBJ2-3, with 7 nucleotides matching TRBD2. Germline CDR1 reads SGHAT; CDR2 reads FQNNGV. The V gene end was trimmed by 3 bases and the J gene end by 0 bases; junction bases not matched to a gene: 3. CDR3 length: 15 amino acids. The CDR3: CASSFQRGSTDTQYF. The CDR3, as DNA: TGTGCCAGCAGCTTTCAGCGGGGCAGCACAGATACGCAGTATTTT.

About this clonotype: A single base separates this from a much larger clone, so it may be a read error. V usage is TRBV6-5 and J usage is TRBJ1-1; D uncertain. Germline V gives CDR1 MNHEY, CDR2 SVGAGI. This CDR3 region has 15 residues. CDR3 amino acids: CASSYTGPTWTEALF. DNA for the CDR3: TGTGCCAGCAGTTACACCGGGCCCACCTGGACTGAAGCTCTCTTT.

This chain links TRBV4-1 with TRBJ2-1; no clear D. The V end was cut by 0 bases, the J end by 0 bases, with 15 bases between. CDR1 MGHRA and CDR2 YSYEKL come from the germline V gene. The CDR3 is made up of 18 amino acids. CDR3 sequence (DNA): TGCGCCAGCAGCCAAGAGCCCCCGGTGGGAAGCTCCTACAATGAGCAGTTCTTC. It yields the protein CASSQEPPVGSSYNEQFF.

This clonotype appeared a few times. The chain combines TRBV7-8 with TRBJ2-7, with D possibly being TRBD1 (6 bases). Germline V gene data show CDR1 as SGHVS and CDR2 as FQNEAQ. The CDR3 is 15 amino acids. V was pared by 2 bases and J by 0 bases, with 11 bases between. Written as DNA, the CDR3 is TGTGCCAGCAGCTTAAGTCCAGGGGCCTCCTACGAGCAGTACTTC. This translates into CASSLSPGASYEQYF.

This clonotype was seen many times. The J gene is TRBJ2-7, the V gene TRBV5-8; the D gene is possibly TRBD1 (6 bases). The CDR3 is 12 residues long. Per the germline V gene, CDR1 is SGHTS and CDR2 is YDEGEE. V lost 7 bases and J lost 2, with 10 bases in between. This CDR3 reads CASLNRAYEQYF. The CDR3 nucleotides read TGTGCCAGCCTGAACAGGGCCTACGAGCAGTACTTC.

This clonotype came up many times. The chain combines TRBV28 with TRBJ1-5, with a weak D call TRBD1 (5 bases). Germline V gene sequence: CDR1 MDHEN, CDR2 SYDVKM. This CDR3 has 15 amino acids. The V gene lost 7 bases and the J gene lost 2 bases, with 15 bases spanning the gap. Here the CDR3 reads CASNQGTFGNQPQHF. The DNA of the CDR3 is TGTGCCAGCAATCAGGGAACGTTCGGCAATCAGCCCCAGCATTTT.

At least ten counts were recorded for this clonotype. The chain carries TRBV5-1 and TRBJ2-7; 11 positions match TRBD2. Per the germline V gene, CDR1 is SGHRS and CDR2 is YFSETQ. After removal of 2 bases from V and 2 bases from J, the junction contained 3 bases not matched to a gene. This CDR3 is 15 amino acids long. The CDR3: CASSFLAGGTYEQYF. CDR3 DNA sequence: TGCGCCAGCAGCTTTCTAGCGGGAGGTACCTACGAGCAGTACTTC.

Many counts were recorded for this clonotype. The chain uses TRBV12-3 or TRBV12-4 and TRBJ1-1; no clear D gene. With 6 bases removed from V and 4 bases from J, the gap between germline ends came to 6 bases. This CDR3 is built from 11 residues. As DNA, the CDR3 is TGTGCCAGCAGAACGGGCACTGAAGCTTTCTTT. It is translated as CASRTGTEAFF.

The chain recombines TRBV7-9 with TRBJ1-4, with D perhaps matching TRBD1 (5 bases). The CDR3 sequence is 14 residues long. The V and J ends lost 5 bases and 3 bases respectively, with 10 bases between them. Looked up from germline, CDR1 is SEHNR and CDR2 is FQNEAQ (reference sequence). This CDR3 is CASSPSGPNEKLFF. In DNA form, the CDR3 reads TGTGCCAGCAGCCCCTCGGGGCCTAATGAAAAACTGTTTTTT. Together with reference TRBV7-9 and TRBJ1-4, the CDR3 gives the full variable domain: DTGVSQNPRHKITKRGQNVTFRCDPISEHNRLYWYRQTLGQGPEFLTYFQNEAQLEKSRLLSDRFSAERPKGSFSTLEIQRTEQGDSAMYLCASSPSGPNEKLFFGSGTQLSVL.

This chain links TRBV20-1 with TRBJ2-7; D uncertain. The CDR3 sequence is 11 residues long. Trimming pared 6 bases from V and 7 bases from J, leaving 13 bases between. From germline, CDR1 is DFQATT and CDR2 SNEGSKA (reference sequence). CDR3 sequence: CSAGPPREQYF. The CDR3 coding sequence is TGCAGTGCGGGCCCCCCTCGGGAGCAGTACTTC.

This clonotype was seen at least ten times. The chain carries TRBV12-3 or TRBV12-4 and TRBJ2-7; D uncertain. Trimming pared 2 bases from V and 5 bases from J, leaving 10 bases between. The CDR3 runs 13 residues. CDR3 nucleotide sequence: TGTGCCAGCAGTTTACAAGGGTTGCACGAGCAGTACTTC. Its protein is CASSLQGLHEQYF.

This clonotype was seen at least ten times. The chain employs TRBV12-3 or TRBV12-4 and TRBJ2-1; D uncertain. This CDR3 spans 12 amino acids. V gave up 9 bases and J gave up 9 bases, with 15 bases separating them. CDR3: CASVTDGVEQFF. CDR3 nucleotides: TGTGCCAGTGTCACTGATGGGGTTGAGCAGTTCTTC.

This clonotype came up many times. V gene TRBV29-1 combines with J gene TRBJ2-2; the D call may be TRBD1 or TRBD2 (5 bases each). The CDR3 extends over 15 amino acids. The germline V gene has CDR1 SQVTM and CDR2 ANQGSEA. V was cut by 3 bases and J by 1 base, with 12 bases left in between. The CDR3 DNA reads TGCAGCGTTGACCGGGGCGCAGAGAACACCGGGGAGCTGTTTTTT. It is translated as CSVDRGAENTGELFF.

There are many counts of this clonotype. The CDR3 loop reads CSASSPLGGDEQFF. The CDR3 bases are TGCAGTGCTAGTAGCCCCCTTGGCGGCGATGAGCAGTTCTTC. V gene TRBV20-1 combines with J gene TRBJ2-1; D remains ambiguous. The V end was cut by 3 bases, the J end by 8 bases, with 17 bases between. Germline V gene lookup returns CDR1 DFQATT and CDR2 SNEGSKA (reference sequence). This CDR3 contains 14 residues.

In DNA, the CDR3 is TGTGCCAGCAGCTTAGGGGACAGGGTCAATGAGCAGTTCTTC. Encoded protein: CASSLGDRVNEQFF. The V call is TRBV11-2, the J call TRBJ2-1; 9 bases map to TRBD1. This CDR3 is 14 amino acids long. Per germline, CDR1 SGHAT and CDR2 FQNNGV. Unmatched junction bases numbered 1, after V lost 1 base and J lost 6 bases.

This clonotype was seen ten or more times. The chain has TRBV7-2 and TRBJ2-3, with TRBD1 identical over 8 bases. CDR1 and CDR2 (germline): SGHTA, FQGNSA. CDR3 length: 12 amino acids. Trimming at V came to 4 bases and at J to 9 bases, leaving 3 bases not matched to a gene. The CDR3 region has the DNA TGTGCCAGCAGCTACGGGACAGGCACGCAGTATTTT. Translated, it gives CASSYGTGTQYF.

Only a few counts were recorded for this clonotype. The V call is TRBV6-5, the J call TRBJ2-3; 14 bases line up with TRBD2. The CDR3 is 18 amino acids. Germline V gene sequence: CDR1 MNHEY, CDR2 SVGAGI. V was clipped by 3 bases and J by 0 bases; unmatched bases: 5. In nucleotides, the CDR3 is TGTGCCAGCAGTTATTGGACTAGCGGGAGGACAAGCACAGATACGCAGTATTTT. This codes for CASSYWTSGRTSTDTQYF.

This clonotype was counted at least ten times. This chain uses TRBV9 with TRBJ1-2; D may be TRBD1 (6 bases). Germline V gene sequence: CDR1 SGDLS, CDR2 YYNGEE. Trimming removed 2 bases from V and 6 bases from J, with 11 bases in between. CDR3 length equals 13 residues. CDR3 sequence reads: CASSVTQGNGYTF. The CDR3 bases are TGTGCCAGCAGCGTGACGCAGGGGAATGGCTACACCTTC. The variable domain in full, completed from reference TRBV9 and TRBJ1-2, reads DSGVTQTPKHLITATGQRVTLRCSPRSGDLSVYWYQQSLDQGLQFLIQYYNGEERAKGNILERFSAQQFPDLHSELNLSSLELGDSALYFCASSVTQGNGYTFGSGTRLTVV.

The V and J genes are TRBV11-1 and TRBJ2-7; D is perhaps TRBD1 or TRBD2 (5 bases each). Trimming shortened V by 2 bases and J by 7 bases, and 18 bases separated the two germline ends. CDR1 SGHAT and CDR2 FQDESV come from the germline V gene (reference sequence). The CDR3 runs 15 residues. CDR3 coding DNA: TGTGCCAGCAGCTTATGGAGAGGGGAAAGTGGAGAGCAGTACTTC. This sequence encodes CASSLWRGESGEQYF. Looking up the rest from reference TRBV11-1 and TRBJ2-7 gives the full variable domain: EAEVAQSPRYKITEKSQAVAFWCDPISGHATLYWYRQILGQGPELLVQFQDESVVDDSQLPKDRFSAERLKGVDSTLKIQPAELGDSAMYLCASSLWRGESGEQYFGPGTRLTVT.

The table lists this clonotype with many counts. The V and J genes are TRBV18 and TRBJ2-1; no clear D. Trimming stripped 2 bases from V and 9 bases from J, with 8 bases between. Germline values: CDR1 KGHSH, CDR2 LQKENI. The CDR3 totals 12 residues. CDR3 amino acids: CASSPVTGEQFF. CDR3 sequence (DNA): TGTGCCAGCTCACCAGTGACGGGTGAGCAGTTCTTC.